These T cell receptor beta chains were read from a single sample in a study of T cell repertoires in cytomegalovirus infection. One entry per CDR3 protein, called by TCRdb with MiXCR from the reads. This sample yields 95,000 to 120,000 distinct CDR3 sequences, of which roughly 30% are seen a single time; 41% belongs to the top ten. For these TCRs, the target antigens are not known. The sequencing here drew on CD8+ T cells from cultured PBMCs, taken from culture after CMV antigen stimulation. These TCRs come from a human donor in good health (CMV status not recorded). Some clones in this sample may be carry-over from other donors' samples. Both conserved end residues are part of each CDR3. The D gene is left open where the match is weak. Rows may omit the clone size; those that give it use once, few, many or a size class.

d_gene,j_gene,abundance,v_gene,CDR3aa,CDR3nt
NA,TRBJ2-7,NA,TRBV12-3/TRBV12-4,CASSFGGSDEQYF,TGTGCCAGCAGTTTCGGGGGATCCGACGAGCAGTACTTC
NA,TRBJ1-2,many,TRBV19,CASSIASGYGYTF,TGTGCCAGTAGTATTGCCTCAGGGTATGGCTACACCTTC
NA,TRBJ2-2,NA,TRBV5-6,CASSPAANTGELFF,TGTGCCAGCAGCCCGGCAGCGAACACCGGGGAGCTGTTTTTT
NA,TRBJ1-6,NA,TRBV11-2,CASRYESSYNSPLHF,TGTGCCAGCCGCTATGAGAGCTCCTATAATTCACCCCTCCACTTT
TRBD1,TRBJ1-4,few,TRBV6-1,CASSLQRAGTGNEKLFF,TGTGCCAGCAGTCTTCAACGGGCCGGGACAGGGAACGAAAAACTGTTTTTT
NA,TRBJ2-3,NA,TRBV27,CASSLFSGDTQYF,TGTGCCAGCAGTTTATTTAGTGGAGATACGCAGTATTTT
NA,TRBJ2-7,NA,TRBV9,CASSAYEGSYEQYF,TGTGCCAGCAGTGCGTACGAGGGTTCGTACGAGCAGTACTTC
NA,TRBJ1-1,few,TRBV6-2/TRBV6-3,CASTLTTNTEAFF,TGTGCCAGCACCCTGACAACTAACACTGAAGCTTTCTTT
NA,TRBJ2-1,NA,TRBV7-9,CASSSGQFNNEQFF,TGTGCCAGCAGCTCAGGACAGTTTAACAATGAGCAGTTCTTC
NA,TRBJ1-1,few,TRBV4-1,CASSQGRGGLGNTEAFF,TGCGCCAGCAGCCAAGGGCGGGGGGGCTTGGGAAACACTGAAGCTTTCTTT
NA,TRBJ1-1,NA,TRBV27,CASRAPNTEAFF,TGTGCCAGCAGGGCACCGAACACTGAAGCTTTCTTT
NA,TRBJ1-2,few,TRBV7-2,CASSLVVPGLYGYTF,TGTGCCAGCAGCTTAGTTGTTCCCGGACTGTATGGCTACACCTTC
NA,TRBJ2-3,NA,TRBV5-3,CASSLADAHRDTQYF,TGTGCCAGCAGCTTGGCCGACGCCCATAGGGATACGCAGTATTTT
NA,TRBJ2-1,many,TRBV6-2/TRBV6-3,CASGGSREQFF,TGTGCCAGCGGGGGATCGCGCGAGCAGTTCTTC
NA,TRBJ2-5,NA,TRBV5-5,CASSFEWRETQYF,TGTGCCAGCAGCTTCGAGTGGCGGGAGACCCAGTACTTC
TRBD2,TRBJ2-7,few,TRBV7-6,CASSPGLAGSREQYF,TGTGCCAGCAGCCCAGGACTAGCGGGGAGTCGAGAGCAGTACTTC